The T cell receptor beta chain under discussion was sequenced for a study of T cells in Graves' hyperthyroidism and ophthalmopathy (dated by TCRdb to the late 2010s). Regarding the study in general: Peripheral blood samples were taken at the time of initial diagnosis, prior to any treatment. The approximately 98 discovery patients were randomly divided into training and test sets at a 7:3 ratio. After blood sampling, hyperthyroidism patients were treated with methimazole at a starting dose of 30 mg daily, and ophthalmopathy patients were treated with high-dose intravenous methylprednisolone. Whether ophthalmopathy could be predicted prospectively was tested in an independent validation cohort made up of roughly 20 hyperthyroidism patients plus 17 patients who later progressed to ophthalmopathy. A discovery cohort of around 100 patients, about 44 with Graves' ophthalmopathy and 55 to 65 with stable Graves' hyperthyroidism, was used to find distinguishing TCR V-J signatures. TCR Vbeta CDR3 sequencing of around 130 peripheral blood samples (43 ophthalmopathy, 75 to 85 hyperthyroidism and approximately 17 progressor patients) is reported in the paper. In six Graves' hyperthyroidism patients, the study also compared T-cell repertoires from thyroid tissue with T-cell repertoires from blood. What the research found in general, with its limitations: No statistical method was used to fix the sample size in advance, and group allocation was not hidden from the investigators. In validation, the model predicted progression to ophthalmopathy with roughly 70% sensitivity and around 72% specificity, a median of approximately 6.7 months before onset. Most expanded thyroid clonotypes (frequency above 0.001) were also detected in blood, suggesting blood repertoires may reflect thyroid immune responses. A 13 V-J signature model separated ophthalmopathy from stable hyperthyroidism, with around 90% sensitivity and roughly 81% specificity in cross-validation and 80%/75% in testing.

Ophthalmopathy patients had moderately to severely active disease, with a Clinical Activity Score of 3 or more, a NOSPECS grade of 4 or more, and a disease duration of less than 3 months. Patients with uncontrolled infections, other autoimmune diseases, pregnancy or lactation were excluded. Clinical symptoms, serum thyroxine and TRAb, thyroid ultrasound, and orbital computed tomography formed the basis for the diagnoses. PBMCs were separated from roughly 9.3 ml of fresh peripheral blood using Ficoll-Paque density gradient centrifugation. Trizol reagent was used to extract total RNA, and RNA quality was then checked on an Agilent 2100 Bioanalyzer. Amplification of TCR beta CDR3 regions was carried out from RNA transcripts. The first round of RT-PCR for the TCR CDR3 was performed with the HTBI primer set and the Qiagen OneStep RT-PCR kit. Libraries were constructed in a second round of multiplex PCR, after which size selection and purification were carried out. Paired-end sequencing of the libraries was performed with 100 bp reads on an Illumina HiSeq2000. The original methods were these. SOAPnuke was used to process the raw data, removing reads that contained adapters or uncalled bases, had a mean Phred below 15, or lacked an exact match to the constant primer or identifier. High-quality paired reads were merged using COPE v1.2.5, and each unique nucleotide sequence was defined as a clonotype. MiTCR v1.1 was used to align clonotypes to the IMGT TRBV, TRBD and TRBJ reference segments. The analysis was restricted to V-J combinations with a frequency above 0.0001, which together covered just over 99% of the repertoires. A TCS score was defined as the ratio between F50 (clonal expansion) and ExV (chaos), using BLOSUM62-based TCRdist between CDR3 peptides within each V-J. Welch's t-statistics and random forest reduced approximately 520 V-J features to some 14, which were used in a naive Bayes classifier (R e1071). TCRdb took the public reads, trimmed them with fastp at Q25, ran MiXCR for clone calling and kept in-frame beta chains. Rows with one shared CDR3 protein collapse into an entry with the most common genes and DNA. These V and J calls are TCRdb output, not the study's own analysis. The table for this sample lists about 600,000 distinct CDR3 sequences; more than 15% of them were counted only once. Less than 3.5% of the sample is in the top ten clones.

As to this clonotype: Its antigen has not been determined. With a much larger clone just one base away, this may be a read error.

The TCR comes from a woman aged 40 to 49 with Graves' ophthalmopathy. Sample: blood.

The CDR3 loop reads CAISGDSLPGTQYF. The bases are TGTGCCATCAGTGGGGACTCACTACCAGGTACGCAGTATTTT. The chain couples TRBV10-3 to TRBJ2-3, with a weak D call of TRBD2 (6 bases match). The trim is 4 bases for V and 8 bases for J, with a gap of 16 bases between the germline ends. The CDR3 sequence holds 14 residues, the cysteine and phenylalanine included. The DNA shown is the 42-base CDR3, in frame from base 1. In the germline V gene, CDR1 corresponds to ENHRY and CDR2 to SYGVKD.